These 4 T cell receptor beta chains share one sample of origin, sequenced in a study of blood T cell repertoires in COVID-19. The data were produced by immunoSEQ multiplex PCR, yet TCRdb's version contains in-frame clones alone and is incomplete. In the table there are roughly 50,000 clones, about nine tenths of which are singletons. Sequenced input: peripheral blood. These receptors all stem from a man in his 70s with acute or convalescent COVID-19.

CDR3 sequence: CASSLAGEATGELFF. The DNA for the CDR3 is TGTGCCAGCAGCCTAGCGGGGGAAGCCACCGGGGAGCTGTTTTTT. The gene calls are TRBV9 and TRBJ2-2; 10 bases match TRBD2. This CDR3 region has 15 residues. V lost 4 bases to trimming and J lost 4 bases; unmatched junction nucleotides: 4. CDR1 is SGDLS, CDR2 YYNGEE, per germline. The entire variable domain, with the rest obtained from reference TRBV9 and TRBJ2-2, is as follows: DSGVTQTPKHLITATGQRVTLRCSPRSGDLSVYWYQQSLDQGLQFLIQYYNGEERAKGNILERFSAQQFPDLHSELNLSSLELGDSALYFCASSLAGEATGELFFGEGSRLTVL.

About this clone itself: The DNA is omitted, as the CDR3 cannot be located on it reliably, and the CDR3 follows TCRdb's listing. The chain joins TRBV7-8 to TRBJ2-7; the D call in the table, TRBD1, was not verified against the DNA. CDR1 is SGHVS, CDR2 FQNEAQ, per germline. The CDR3 numbers 22 amino acids, ends counted. CDR3 protein: CARPSPGPLRAVLRHPTYEQYF.

The V gene is TRBV5-5, the J gene TRBJ1-1; no definite D call. Trimming pared 0 bases from V and 4 bases from J, leaving 10 bases between. Germline V gene lookup returns CDR1 SGHKS and CDR2 YYEKEE (reference sequence). The CDR3 extends over 14 amino acids. CDR3 bases: TGTGCCAGCAGCTTGGAGGTGGGGAGCACTGAAGCTTTCTTT. Translated, it gives CASSLEVGSTEAFF.

The chain links TRBV5-4 to TRBJ2-5; tentative D call: TRBD1 (6 bases). This CDR3 comprises 14 residues. Germline-derived CDR1 and CDR2 are SGHNT and YYREEE (reference sequence). V shed 0 bases and J shed 5 bases, with 11 bases lying between them. DNA of the CDR3: TGTGCCAGCAGCTTGGGGGGGCGCGTGGAGACCCAGTACTTC. Translating gives CASSLGGRVETQYF.